This T cell receptor (beta chain) is from a study of regulatory T cells in long-lasting Graves disease. Study-wide points: TCR diversity was lower in persistent Graves' patients than in newly diagnosed ones. Among the persistent patients, 2,741 public clonotypes were shared, more than the approximately 970 shared among new patients.

Library construction for TCR beta used iRepertoire HTBI primers and Arm-PCR of CDR3 regions. MiXCR, applied by TCRdb to the multiplex PCR reads, yields one record per CDR3 protein. The table has about 430,000 distinct CDR3 sequences, roughly 23% seen once. Time point in this sample: persistent/refractory GD, antithyroid drugs over 5 years with positive TRAb. From PBMCs, RNA was extracted and then used to make the TCR library. About 8.8 milliliters of peripheral blood went into EDTA tubes. This clonotype was detected only a few times. Its specificity is unknown. This receptor was obtained from a female donor with Graves disease. This sample comprised peripheral blood mononuclear cells (PBMCs), obtained when the disease was refractory, from a patient treated with antithyroid drugs.

In nucleotides, the CDR3 is TGTGCCAGCAGCCACGCGCCAATCCAGCCCCAGCATTTT. Its protein is CASSHAPIQPQHF. The chain couples TRBV7-2 to TRBJ1-5; D not resolved. The CDR3 loop spans 13 amino acids. The germline V gene encodes CDR1 SGHTA and CDR2 FQGNSA. Trimming shortened V by 5 bases and J by 7 bases, and 12 bases separated the two germline ends.